This T cell receptor (beta chain) emerged from a study of human T cells and chemical hapten exposure. The wider study: Sensitizing treatment utilized 2% DPC over a roughly 2 cm by roughly 2 cm portion of upper inner arm skin.

Single cDNA molecules in the library carried unique molecular identifiers attached during preparation. Each CDR3 protein gets one entry after TCRdb re-called the RACE reads with MiXCR. Altogether 250,000 or so distinct CDR3 sequences are present, 7.5% to 9% being singletons, with the ten largest covering 1.2%. Time point denoted: pre-sensitization, week 0. Treatment defined: therapeutic diphenylcyclopropenone sensitization with weekly scalp DPC. The starting material, unfractionated whole blood, was used for total RNA extraction. This CDR3 comprises 13 residues. V was shortened by 9 bases and J by 0 bases, with 8 bases between the two germline ends. Germline lookup yields CDR1 ENHRY and CDR2 SYGVKD. This clonotype turned up a few times. Its antigen is as yet unknown. Study results and caveats: No shift was seen in TCRs above 1 in 1000 frequency with DPC sensitization.

The receptor comes from a man aged 18 to 30 with alopecia areata. Some clones in this sample may be carry-over from other donors' samples. Sample: whole blood, taken in connection with sensitization to the hapten diphenylcyclopropenone (DPC). The rearrangement uses TRBV10-3 and TRBJ1-4; D remains unclear. CDR3: CAIGEATNEKLFF. In nucleotides, the CDR3 is TGTGCCATTGGAGAAGCAACTAATGAAAAACTGTTTTTT.